The 14 T cell receptor beta chains presented below share a single source sample, sequenced in a study of blood T cells in healthy people across ages. A second roughly 7 to 11 cycle PCR used barcoded and J-beta primers. TCRdb redid the calling of the 5' RACE reads with MiXCR, one entry per CDR3 protein. The sample lists some 1.8 million distinct CDR3 sequences, around 42% seen once, with under 25% in the top ten. The sample consisted of blood. The receptors were sampled from a human donor in good health.

This chain uses TRBV30 with TRBJ1-1; D gene ambiguous. V lost 0 bases and J 3 bases, leaving 8 bases between the germline ends. Germline V gives CDR1 GTSNPN, CDR2 SVGIG (reference sequence). The CDR3 length is 13 residues. In DNA form, the CDR3 reads TGTGCCTGGAGTGTGATGGCCTACACTGAAGCTTTCTTT. Protein: CAWSVMAYTEAFF.

V gene TRBV5-1 combines with J gene TRBJ2-4; 7 bases are shared with TRBD2. The CDR3 runs to 15 residues. V was pared by 0 bases and J by 10 bases, with 10 bases of the junction left unmatched. Germline assignment: CDR1 SGHRS and CDR2 YFSETQ. CDR3 DNA sequence: TGCGCCAGCAGCTTGGTGGGGACTAAGGAAGAAATTCAGTACTTC. Translated, it gives CASSLVGTKEEIQYF. The variable domain in full, with the rest retrieved from reference TRBV5-1 and TRBJ2-4, is KAGVTQTPRYLIKTRGQQVTLSCSPISGHRSVSWYQQTPGQGLQFLFEYFSETQRNKGNFPGRFSGRQFSNSRSEMNVSTLELGDSALYLCASSLVGTKEEIQYFGAGTRLSVL.

CDR3 DNA: TGTGCCAGCAGCCCCAGCCGGGAGAGCACTGAAGCTTTCTTT. It codes for CASSPSRESTEAFF. This chain links TRBV7-9 with TRBJ1-1, with D uncertain. The CDR3 extends over 14 amino acids. Germline assignment: CDR1 SEHNR and CDR2 FQNEAQ (reference sequence). The V end was cut by 5 bases, the J end by 4 bases, with 14 bases between.

The chain employs TRBV5-1 and TRBJ2-2; D gene uncertain. This CDR3 spans 16 amino acids. V dropped 0 bases and J dropped 0 bases, with 9 bases sitting between them. Germline CDR1 SGHRS, CDR2 YFSETQ. In DNA form, the CDR3 reads TGCGCCAGCAGCTTGGGAGTCGCTACGAACACCGGGGAGCTGTTTTTT. This translates into CASSLGVATNTGELFF.

The chain employs TRBV28 and TRBJ2-4; the D gene is possibly TRBD1 (6 bases). The J call may not be correct, given that the DNA end is closer to TRBJ2-7. Germline assignment: CDR1 MDHEN and CDR2 SYDVKM. The CDR3 spans 15 residues. DNA of the CDR3: TGTGCCAGCAGCCCAGGGGTCCTGGACTCCTACGAGCAGTACTTC. Amino acids: CASSPGVLDSYEQYF.

The chain carries TRBV15 and TRBJ2-5; possible D gene TRBD1, 5 bases. The last part of the DNA fits TRBJ2-7 better; the J call may be wrong. The CDR3 sequence is 14 residues long. Looked up from germline, CDR1 is LNHNV and CDR2 is YYDKDF (reference sequence). The CDR3 region has the DNA TGTGCCACCAGCAGAGGAAGGGGCGTGGGCGAGCAGTACTTC. It specifies CATSRGRGVGEQYF.

The chain recombines TRBV27 with TRBJ1-2; no reliable D call. The V gene's germline CDR1 is MNHEY and CDR2 SMNVEV (reference sequence). V gave up 1 base and J gave up 1 base, with 19 bases separating them. There are 18 residues in the CDR3. CDR3 sequence reads: CASSLFAVPIGSNYGYTF. CDR3 bases: TGTGCCAGCAGTTTATTTGCGGTCCCAATAGGGAGTAACTATGGCTACACCTTC.

This clonotype was detected ten times or more. J is TRBJ2-5 and V is TRBV12-3 or TRBV12-4, with D possibly matching TRBD1 (5 bases). The CDR3 sequence is 15 residues long. V shed 7 bases and J shed 1 base, with 16 bases lying between them. Written as DNA, the CDR3 is TGTGCCAGCACCTGGGGCAGGATAGTCCAAGAGACCCAGTACTTC. Translating gives CASTWGRIVQETQYF.

This clonotype was recorded a few times. CDR3 nucleotides: TGTGCCAGCAGCTCAACAAACACCGGGACAGTAAACAATCAGCCCCAGCATTTT. Its protein is CASSSTNTGTVNNQPQHF. This rearrangement joins TRBV6-1 to TRBJ1-5; 7 bases fit TRBD1. The CDR3 runs to 18 residues. The germline gives CDR1 MNHNS, CDR2 SASEGT. With V trimmed by 6 bases and J by 3 bases, 17 bases remained unmatched.

V is TRBV20-1 and J is TRBJ1-5; D is perhaps TRBD1 (6 bases). Deletions cut 0 bases from V and 3 bases from J, with 9 bases between. There are 14 residues in the CDR3. Germline V gene sequence: CDR1 DFQATT, CDR2 SNEGSKA (reference sequence). In nucleotides, the CDR3 is TGCAGTGCTAGAGATTCAGGGGACAATCAGCCCCAGCATTTT. It codes for CSARDSGDNQPQHF.

This chain connects TRBV2 to TRBJ2-7, with D possibly matching TRBD1 (5 bases). The CDR3 loop spans 12 amino acids. Germline loops: CDR1 SNHLY, CDR2 FYNNEI. The V gene lost 6 bases and the J gene lost 3 bases, with 9 bases spanning the gap. The CDR3 DNA is TGTGCCAGCAGGGTAGGGGACTACGAGCAGTACTTC. It yields the protein CASRVGDYEQYF. Complete variable domain (other parts from reference TRBV2 and TRBJ2-7): EPEVTQTPSHQVTQMGQEVILRCVPISNHLYFYWYRQILGQKVEFLVSFYNNEISEKSEIFDDQFSVERPDGSNFTLKIRSTKLEDSAMYFCASRVGDYEQYFGPGTRLTVT.

V gene TRBV20-1 combines with J gene TRBJ2-5, with TRBD2 identical over 14 bases. Near its end, the DNA agrees better with TRBJ2-7, so the J call may be wrong. The CDR3 loop spans 14 amino acids. Germline V gene sequence: CDR1 DFQATT, CDR2 SNEGSKA (reference sequence). CDR3: CSALTSGGAHEQYF. DNA of the CDR3: TGCAGTGCTCTGACTAGCGGGGGGGCCCACGAGCAGTACTTC.

A few counts support this clonotype. The V and J genes are TRBV10-2 and TRBJ2-7; D is possibly TRBD2 (6 bases). The V and J ends lost 8 bases and 3 bases respectively, with 14 bases between them. The CDR3 covers 13 residues. Germline loops: CDR1 WSHSY, CDR2 SAAADI. CDR3 protein: CASEGEGLYEQYF. The CDR3 region has the DNA TGCGCCAGCGAGGGTGAGGGACTCTACGAGCAGTACTTC.

This clonotype was picked up a small number of times. The chain has TRBV13 and TRBJ2-7; no definite D call. Germline V gives CDR1 PRHDT, CDR2 FYEKMQ (reference sequence). This CDR3 is 12 amino acids long. The V end was cut by 4 bases, the J end by 6 bases, with 10 bases between. In DNA form, the CDR3 reads TGTGCCAGCAGCTACTGGACGGGCGAGCAGTACTTC. Translation gives CASSYWTGEQYF.